The 2 T cell receptor beta chains presented below share a single source sample, sequenced in a study of blood T cell repertoires in COVID-19. Clones were sequenced by immunoSEQ multiplex PCR, and TCRdb holds only the in-frame ones, with some missing. This table has about 140,000 clones, under 90% appearing once. Sequenced input: peripheral blood. These TCRs come from a human donor in a cohort sampled during active COVID-19.

This chain uses TRBV2 with TRBJ2-7; a possible D gene is TRBD2 (5 bases). The V end was cut by 1 base, the J end by 5 bases, with 6 bases between. The length of the CDR3 is 12 residues. Germline CDR1 reads SNHLY; CDR2 reads FYNNEI. CDR3 nucleotides: TGTGCCAGCAGTGAAGTTAGCGACGAGCAGTACTTC. Protein: CASSEVSDEQYF.

This clone was counted only a few times. V is TRBV4-1 and J is TRBJ1-2, with D perhaps TRBD1 (5 bases). The CDR3 is 18 residues long. Germline V gives CDR1 MGHRA, CDR2 YSYEKL. Trimming removed 8 bases at V and 0 bases at J, with 25 bases between. The CDR3 DNA sequence: TGCGCCAGCGGGCCGGGGGGAGGGCTTGTCGTCGCTAACTATGGCTACACCTTC. Its translation: CASGPGGGLVVANYGYTF.